This TCR beta chain was captured in a study of blood T cells in healthy people across ages. Points from the study as a whole: Fewer expanded clones and more diversity marked long-lived versus aged donors.

To note about this clonotype: Antigen specificity is unknown.

The CDR3 extends over 12 amino acids. CDR1 and CDR2 (germline): LGHNT, FRNRAP. A second PCR of 7 to 11 cycles used a sample-barcoded 5' primer and a J-beta primer mix. Each cDNA molecule, via a template-switch adaptor with 12 random nucleotides, was tagged. At least 2.5 million CDR3-containing paired-end reads were obtained per sample. TCRdb analysed the 5' RACE reads with MiXCR anew, one entry per CDR3 protein. The sample holds about 1,500,000 distinct CDR3 sequences, 42% seen once. The sample was blood. This sequence joins TRBV12-5 and TRBJ2-4; maybe TRBD1 (5 bases). The DNA matches TRBJ2-7 better at its end, which makes the J call doubtful. The TCR originated in a woman aged 18-29 years in good health. This CDR3 reads CASGSTGYEQYF. CDR3 coding DNA: TGTGCTAGTGGTTCTACAGGCTACGAGCAGTACTTC.